Listed below are T cell receptor beta chains from one sample, sequenced in a study of blood T cell repertoires in COVID-19. TCRdb keeps only in-frame clones here, not all; method: immunoSEQ multiplex PCR. The data contain over 50,000 clones, about 87% of them singletons. Sequenced material: peripheral blood. The source is a man in his fifties or sixties with acute or convalescent COVID-19. Both conserved end residues are part of each CDR3. Fields, in order: J gene, V gene, D gene, clone size, CDR3 protein, CDR3 DNA. The D gene is left open where the match is weak. Clone size appears in some rows only: once, few, many, or a class for an expanded clone.

TRBJ1-6 TRBV14 TRBD1 . CASSLGTGNNSPLHF TGTGCCAGCAGCCTCGGGACAGGGAACAATTCACCCCTCCACTTT
TRBJ1-2 TRBV10-2 . once CASSESIANGYTF TGCGCCAGCAGTGAGTCGATAGCGAATGGCTACACCTTC
TRBJ2-2 TRBV3-1/TRBV3-2 TRBD2 . CASSQDRGGGAHRELFF TGTGCCAGCAGCCAAGATCGCGGCGGGGGAGCTCACCGGGAGCTGTTTTTT
TRBJ2-3 TRBV6-5 . . CASAGDSLIYTQYF TGTGCCAGCGCTGGGGACTCCTTGATATATACGCAGTATTTT
TRBJ2-2 TRBV14 . . CASSPRLPTGELFF TGTGCCAGCAGCCCCCGTCTTCCCACCGGGGAGCTGTTTTTT
TRBJ2-2 TRBV9 TRBD2 . CASSPRGKANTGELFF TGTGCCAGCAGCCCGCGGGGGAAGGCCAACACCGGGGAGCTGTTTTTT
TRBJ2-7 TRBV29-1 TRBD2 . CSVRKLAGGNEQYF TGCAGCGTCCGAAAACTAGCGGGGGGGAACGAGCAGTACTTC
TRBJ1-6 TRBV12-3/TRBV12-4 . few CASRRTDNSPLHF TGTGCCAGCAGAAGGACAGATAATTCACCCCTCCACTTT
TRBJ1-5 TRBV19 . once CASARSGNQPQHF TGTGCCAGCGCACGGTCCGGGAATCAGCCCCAGCATTTT
TRBJ2-3 TRBV19 . . CASSSRTGAGLADTQYF TGTGCCAGTAGTAGCAGAACCGGGGCGGGGTTGGCAGATACGCAGTATTTT
TRBJ1-3 TRBV10-3 . . CAISEFQTDSFHSGNTIYF TGTGCCATCAGTGAGTTCCAGACTGACAGTTTTCACTCTGGAAACACCATATATTTT
TRBJ1-2 TRBV29-1 TRBD1 medium-sized CSAEGQGANYGYTF TGCAGCGCTGAGGGACAGGGGGCAAACTATGGCTACACCTTC
TRBJ2-7 TRBV7-9 TRBD2 . CASSKIKGTSFYEQYF TGTGCCAGCAGCAAAATAAAAGGGACTAGTTTCTACGAGCAGTACTTC
TRBJ1-1 TRBV6-2/TRBV6-3 . . CASSYLQSGNTEAFF TGTGCCAGCAGTTACTTACAATCGGGGAACACTGAAGCTTTCTTT
TRBJ2-5 TRBV9 TRBD2 . CASSVAGGQETQYF TGTGCCAGCAGCGTAGCGGGGGGACAAGAGACCCAGTACTTC
TRBJ1-2 TRBV5-6 TRBD1 . CASSPDRVRYGYTF TGTGCCAGCAGCCCAGACAGGGTCCGCTATGGCTACACCTTC
TRBJ2-1 TRBV6-2/TRBV6-3 TRBD2 . CASSSWRGGLNEQFF TGTGCCAGCAGTTCTTGGCGGGGGGGCCTGAATGAGCAGTTCTTC
TRBJ1-5 TRBV15 TRBD1 . CATSKGTGRFQPQHF TGTGCCACCAGCAAAGGGACAGGGCGTTTTCAGCCCCAGCATTTT
TRBJ1-4 TRBV27 . . CASSLVPDRRSGEKLFF TGTGCCAGCAGTTTAGTACCGGACAGAAGATCGGGTGAAAAACTGTTTTTT
TRBJ1-2 TRBV7-2 TRBD1 . CASSLEPGDRENYGYTF TGTGCCAGCAGCTTAGAACCCGGGGACAGGGAGAACTATGGCTACACCTTC
TRBJ2-3 TRBV4-3 . . CASAPLITDTQYF TGCGCCAGCGCCCCACTTATCACAGATACGCAGTATTTT
TRBJ1-4 TRBV19 . . CASRQAATNEKLFF TGTGCCAGTAGACAGGCTGCAACTAATGAAAAACTGTTTTTT